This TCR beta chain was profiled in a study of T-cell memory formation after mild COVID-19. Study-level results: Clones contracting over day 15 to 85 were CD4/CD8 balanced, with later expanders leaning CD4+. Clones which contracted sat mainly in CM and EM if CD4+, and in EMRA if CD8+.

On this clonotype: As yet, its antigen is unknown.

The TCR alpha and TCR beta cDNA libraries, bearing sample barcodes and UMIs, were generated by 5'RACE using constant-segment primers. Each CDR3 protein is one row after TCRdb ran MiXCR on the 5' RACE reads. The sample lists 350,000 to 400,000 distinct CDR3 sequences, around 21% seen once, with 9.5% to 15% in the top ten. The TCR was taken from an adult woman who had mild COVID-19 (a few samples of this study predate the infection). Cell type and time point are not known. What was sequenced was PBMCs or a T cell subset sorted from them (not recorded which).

As DNA, the CDR3 is TGTGCCAGCAGTTACAGGGACCGAACCTACGAGCAGTACTTC. Its protein is CASSYRDRTYEQYF. This chain uses TRBV6-6 with TRBJ2-7, with D perhaps matching TRBD1 or TRBD2 (5 bases each). CDR1 and CDR2 from the germline V gene are MNHNY and SVGAGI (reference sequence). This CDR3 contains 14 residues. The V and J ends lost 2 bases and 2 bases respectively, with 10 bases between them.